This TCR beta chain stems from a study of CD8 T cells in Susac syndrome. Blood CD8+ and CD4+ T cells underwent high-throughput TCR beta sequencing. Treatment-naive patients with stable or active relapsing-remitting disease served as multiple sclerosis controls. Through negative isolation, CD4+ and CD8+ T cells were obtained, while TEMRA cells were enriched using FACS. V gave up 3 bases and J gave up 7 bases, with 28 bases separating them. Germline V gene lookup returns CDR1 KGHSH and CDR2 LQKENI. The CDR3 spans 19 residues. RNA, at roughly 0.45 to 1 ug, was reverse transcribed with random hexamers. Amplification of TCR beta CDR3 across 54 Vbeta and 13 Jbeta was performed with immunoSEQ multiplex PCR. TCRdb re-called the immunoSEQ multiplex PCR reads through MiXCR, storing one row per CDR3 protein. The table includes approximately 190,000 distinct CDR3 sequences, about 96% detected once.

Source material: CD4+ T cells from PBMCs. V gene TRBV18 combines with J gene TRBJ2-1; D perhaps matches TRBD1 (6 bases). The receptor comes from a human donor with multiple sclerosis. CDR3 in amino acids: CASSPVYRLGTKVMNEQFF. As DNA, the CDR3 is TGTGCCAGCTCACCTGTGTATAGGTTGGGGACAAAAGTGATGAATGAGCAGTTCTTC.